One sample yielded the 2 T cell receptor beta chains listed below, sequenced in a study of human T cells and chemical hapten exposure. From the RACE reads, TCRdb called clonotypes with MiXCR, one entry per CDR3 protein. The sample carries around 130,000 distinct CDR3 sequences, about 8.2% recorded once. The time point: healthy volunteer bleed at 2 weeks. Total RNA came from unfractionated whole blood. The source material was whole blood. All receptors come from a male donor in good health. Some clones in this sample may be carry-over from other donors' samples.

This clonotype turned up a few times. The chain recombines TRBV29-1 with TRBJ2-5, with no clear D. CDR3 length equals 10 residues. Deletions cut 3 bases from V and 7 bases from J, with 6 bases between. Per germline, CDR1 SQVTM and CDR2 ANQGSEA. DNA of the CDR3: TGCAGCGTTGAGTGGGGGACCCAGTACTTC. Translating it yields CSVEWGTQYF.

The chain is built from TRBV6-1 and TRBJ1-5; no clear D. Germline-derived CDR1 and CDR2 are MNHNS and SASEGT. V was cut by 7 bases and J by 8 bases, with 6 bases left in between. This CDR3 comprises 10 residues. CDR3 sequence reads: CASNFEPQHF. The CDR3 coding sequence is TGTGCCAGCAATTTTGAGCCCCAGCATTTT.